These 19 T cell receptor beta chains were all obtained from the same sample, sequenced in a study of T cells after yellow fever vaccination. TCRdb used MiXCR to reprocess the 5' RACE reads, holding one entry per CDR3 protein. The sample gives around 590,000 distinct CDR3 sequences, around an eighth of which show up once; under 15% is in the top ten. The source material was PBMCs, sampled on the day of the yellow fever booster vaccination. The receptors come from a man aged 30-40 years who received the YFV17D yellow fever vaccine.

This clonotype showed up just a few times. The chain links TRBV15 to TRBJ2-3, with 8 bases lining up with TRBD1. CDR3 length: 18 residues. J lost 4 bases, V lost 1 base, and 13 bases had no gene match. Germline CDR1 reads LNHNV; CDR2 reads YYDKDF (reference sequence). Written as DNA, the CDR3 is TGTGCCACCAGCAGAGGGCAAGTTTGGCAGGGGGCTGCAGATACGCAGTATTTT. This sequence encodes CATSRGQVWQGAADTQYF. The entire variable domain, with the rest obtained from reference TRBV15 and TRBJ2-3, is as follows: DAMVIQNPRYQVTQFGKPVTLSCSQTLNHNVMYWYQQKSSQAPKLLFHYYDKDFNNEADTPDNFQSRRPNTSFCFLDIRSPGLGDTAMYLCATSRGQVWQGAADTQYFGPGTRLTVL.

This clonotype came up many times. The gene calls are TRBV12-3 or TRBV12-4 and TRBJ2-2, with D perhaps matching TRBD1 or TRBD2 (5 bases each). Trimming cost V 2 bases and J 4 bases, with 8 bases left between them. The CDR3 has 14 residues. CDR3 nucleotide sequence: TGTGCCAGCAGTTTATCCGGGACCACCGGGGAGCTGTTTTTT. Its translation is CASSLSGTTGELFF.

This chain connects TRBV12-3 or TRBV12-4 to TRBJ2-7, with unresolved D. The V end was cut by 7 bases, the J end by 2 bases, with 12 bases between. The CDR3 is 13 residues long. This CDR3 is CASTWSLTYEQYF. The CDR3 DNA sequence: TGTGCCAGCACCTGGAGCCTCACCTACGAGCAGTACTTC.

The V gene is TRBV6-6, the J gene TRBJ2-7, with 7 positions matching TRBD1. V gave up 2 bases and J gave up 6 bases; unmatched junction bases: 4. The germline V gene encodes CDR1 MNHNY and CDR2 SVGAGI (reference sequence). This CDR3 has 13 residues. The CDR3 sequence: CASSYLGDSEQYF. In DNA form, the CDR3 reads TGTGCCAGCAGTTACCTGGGGGACAGCGAGCAGTACTTC.

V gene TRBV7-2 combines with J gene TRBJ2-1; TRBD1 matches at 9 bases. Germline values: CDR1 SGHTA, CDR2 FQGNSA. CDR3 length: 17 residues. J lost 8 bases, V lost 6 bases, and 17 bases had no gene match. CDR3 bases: TGTGCCAGCAGTACTACGCGTCTTACGGGGACAGGGTATGAGCAGTTCTTC. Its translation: CASSTTRLTGTGYEQFF.

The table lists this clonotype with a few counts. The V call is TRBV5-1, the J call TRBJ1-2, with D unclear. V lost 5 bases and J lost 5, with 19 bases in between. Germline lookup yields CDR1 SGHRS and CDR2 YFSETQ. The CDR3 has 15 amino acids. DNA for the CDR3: TGCGCCAGCAGGTCAGGACTGTCGGACGTATATGGCTACACCTTC. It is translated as CASRSGLSDVYGYTF.

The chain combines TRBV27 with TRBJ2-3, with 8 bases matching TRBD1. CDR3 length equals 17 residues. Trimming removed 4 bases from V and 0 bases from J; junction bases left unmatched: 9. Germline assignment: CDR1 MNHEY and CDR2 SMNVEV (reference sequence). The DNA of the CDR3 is TGTGCCAGCAGTTCCCACACCGGACAGGGTAGCACAGATACGCAGTATTTT. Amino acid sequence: CASSSHTGQGSTDTQYF.

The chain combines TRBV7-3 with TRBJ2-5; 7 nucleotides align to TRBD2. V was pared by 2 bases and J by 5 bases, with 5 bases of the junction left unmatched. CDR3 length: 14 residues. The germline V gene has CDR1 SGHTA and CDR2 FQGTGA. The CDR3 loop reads CASSLWGGTETQYF. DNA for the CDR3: TGTGCCAGCAGCTTATGGGGGGGGACGGAGACCCAGTACTTC.

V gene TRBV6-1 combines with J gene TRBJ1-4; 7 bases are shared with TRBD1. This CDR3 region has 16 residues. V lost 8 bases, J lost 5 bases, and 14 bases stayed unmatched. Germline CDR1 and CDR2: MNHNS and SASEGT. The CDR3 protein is CASGAVRQGQNEKLFF. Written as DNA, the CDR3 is TGTGCCAGCGGGGCCGTCCGACAGGGTCAGAATGAAAAACTGTTTTTT.

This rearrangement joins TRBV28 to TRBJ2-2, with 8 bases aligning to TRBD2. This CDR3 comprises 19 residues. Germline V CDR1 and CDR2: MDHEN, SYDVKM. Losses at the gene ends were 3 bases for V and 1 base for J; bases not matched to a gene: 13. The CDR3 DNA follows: TGTGCCAGCAGTTTCCCCCCCCTACGCCGGGGGGGGAACACCGGGGAGCTGTTTTTT. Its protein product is CASSFPPLRRGGNTGELFF.

The DNA of the CDR3 is TGTGCCAGCTCACCACCGTCCTGGAACACTGAAGCTTTCTTT. Protein: CASSPPSWNTEAFF. This chain links TRBV18 with TRBJ1-1; D is ambiguous. The germline CDR1 and CDR2 sequences are KGHSH and LQKENI. With 0 bases removed from V and 1 base from J, the gap between germline ends came to 6 bases. There are 14 residues in the CDR3.

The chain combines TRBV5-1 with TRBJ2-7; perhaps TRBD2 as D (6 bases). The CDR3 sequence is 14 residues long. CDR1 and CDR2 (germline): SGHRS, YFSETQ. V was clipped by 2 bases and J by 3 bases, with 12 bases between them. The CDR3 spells CASSFWEEGYEQYF. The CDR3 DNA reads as TGCGCCAGCAGCTTTTGGGAGGAAGGCTACGAGCAGTACTTC.

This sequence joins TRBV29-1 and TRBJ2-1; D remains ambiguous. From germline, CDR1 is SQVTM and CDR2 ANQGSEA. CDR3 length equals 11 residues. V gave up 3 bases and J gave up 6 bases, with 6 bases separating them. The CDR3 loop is CSVDPVNEQFF. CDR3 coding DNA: TGCAGCGTTGATCCCGTCAATGAGCAGTTCTTC.

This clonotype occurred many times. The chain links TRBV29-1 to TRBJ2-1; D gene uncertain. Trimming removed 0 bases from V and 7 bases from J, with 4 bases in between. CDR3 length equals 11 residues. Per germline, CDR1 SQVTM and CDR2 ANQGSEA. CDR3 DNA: TGCAGCGTTGAAGAATTGAATGAGCAGTTCTTC. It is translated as CSVEELNEQFF.

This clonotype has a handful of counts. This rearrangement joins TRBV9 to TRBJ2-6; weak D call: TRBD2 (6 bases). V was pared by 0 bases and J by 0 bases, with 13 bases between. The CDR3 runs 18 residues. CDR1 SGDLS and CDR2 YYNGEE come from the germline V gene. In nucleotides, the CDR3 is TGTGCCAGCAGCGTAGGAGGAGGGTTTTACTCTGGGGCCAACGTCCTGACTTTC. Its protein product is CASSVGGGFYSGANVLTF.

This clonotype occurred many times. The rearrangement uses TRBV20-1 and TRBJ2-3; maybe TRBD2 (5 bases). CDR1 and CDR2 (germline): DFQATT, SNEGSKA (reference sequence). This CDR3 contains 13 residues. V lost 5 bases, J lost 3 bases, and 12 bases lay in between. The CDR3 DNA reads TGCAGTGCTCCTTTGCGGGCGACAGATACGCAGTATTTT. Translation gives CSAPLRATDTQYF.

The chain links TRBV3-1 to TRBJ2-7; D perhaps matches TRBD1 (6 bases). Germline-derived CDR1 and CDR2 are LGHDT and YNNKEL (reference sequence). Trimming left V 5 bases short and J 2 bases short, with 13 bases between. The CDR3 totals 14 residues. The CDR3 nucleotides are TGTGCCAGCAGCTACAGGGAAGGGACCTACGAGCAGTACTTC. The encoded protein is CASSYREGTYEQYF.

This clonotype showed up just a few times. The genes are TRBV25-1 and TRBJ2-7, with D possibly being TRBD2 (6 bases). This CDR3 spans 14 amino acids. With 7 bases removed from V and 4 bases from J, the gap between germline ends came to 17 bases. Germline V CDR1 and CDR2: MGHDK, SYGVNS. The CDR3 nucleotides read TGTGCCAGCATCCCCCCGGGAGTCCTTTACGAGCAGTACTTC. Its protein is CASIPPGVLYEQYF.

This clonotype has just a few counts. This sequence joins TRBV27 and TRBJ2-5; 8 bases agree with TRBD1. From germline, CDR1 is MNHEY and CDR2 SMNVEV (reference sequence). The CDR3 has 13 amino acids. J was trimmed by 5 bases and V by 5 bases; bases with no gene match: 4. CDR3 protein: CASSRQGMETQYF. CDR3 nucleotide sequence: TGTGCCAGCAGTAGACAGGGGATGGAGACCCAGTACTTC.